The 27 T cell receptor beta chains given below trace back to one sample, sequenced in a study of vaccination effects on CD4 cells after COVID-19. Under the ViraFEST assay, PBMC were stimulated with viral peptide pools so that antigen-specific CD4+ T cells expanded. Sequencing was performed afterwards. Culture lasted 10 days before CD4+ T cell isolation. Recipients of the vaccine had no prior SARS-CoV-2 infection and negative nucleocapsid antibodies. These receptors have no identified antigens. Assay: immunoSEQ multiplex PCR; the TCRdb copy retains only in-frame clones and omits some. The data contain tens of thousands of clones, about two thirds of them singletons. The sequenced sample was CD4+ T cells from PBMCs cultured with SARS-CoV-2 spike peptides, obtained before COVID-19 vaccination. Receptor source: a human donor who received a COVID-19 vaccine.

This sequence joins TRBV25-1 and TRBJ2-2; TRBD2 aligns across 7 bases. Germline lookup yields CDR1 MGHDK and CDR2 SYGVNS. The CDR3 consists of 15 residues. Losses at the gene ends were 0 bases for V and 6 bases for J; bases not matched to a gene: 4. The DNA of the CDR3 is TGTGCCAGCAGTGAATATGGCGGGAGTGCCGGGGAGCTGTTTTTT. Its protein is CASSEYGGSAGELFF.

CDR3 loop: CASSPNSGRAGDTQYF. The CDR3 nucleotides are TGTGCCAGCTCACCAAATAGCGGGAGGGCCGGGGATACGCAGTATTTT. This chain connects TRBV18 to TRBJ2-3; 11 bases align to TRBD2. This CDR3 contains 16 residues. Per germline, CDR1 KGHSH and CDR2 LQKENI. V was pared by 2 bases and J by 6 bases, with 7 bases of the junction left unmatched.

This clone showed up just a few times. The chain is built from TRBV9 and TRBJ1-1, with D unresolved. Germline V gene lookup returns CDR1 SGDLS and CDR2 YYNGEE. Trimming pared 4 bases from V and 9 bases from J, leaving 19 bases between. The CDR3 is 14 residues long. Written as DNA, the CDR3 is TGTGCCAGCAGCCCCACTCTCGCGTTGATAAAAGCTTTCTTT. Residues: CASSPTLALIKAFF.

The rearrangement joins TRBV13 to TRBJ1-2; D unclear. V was cut by 0 bases and J by 5 bases, with 7 bases left in between. CDR3 length: 13 residues. CDR1 is PRHDT and CDR2 is FYEKMQ in the germline V gene (reference sequence). The CDR3 DNA sequence: TGTGCCAGCAGCTTAGGGGAGTCATATGGCTACACCTTC. It yields the protein CASSLGESYGYTF.

The CDR3 spells CASSGYEQYF. As DNA, the CDR3 is TGTGCCAGCAGCGGGTACGAGCAGTACTTC. The genes are TRBV7-9 and TRBJ2-7; D remains ambiguous. V lost 5 bases, J lost 4 bases, and 3 bases lay in between. The CDR3 consists of 10 residues. Germline CDR1 SEHNR, CDR2 FQNEAQ (reference sequence).

About this clone: Its ends do not fully match the called genes, so a read error is possible. The chain joins TRBV7-7 to TRBJ2-5; tentatively, D is TRBD2 (6 bases). Germline assignment: CDR1 SSHAT and CDR2 FNYEAQ (reference sequence). The CDR3 loop spans 13 amino acids. The CDR3 loop reads CASSLALAETQYF. CDR3 coding DNA: TGTGCTAGCAGCTTAGCGCTAGCGGAGACCCAGTACTTC.

The chain joins TRBV5-6 to TRBJ2-7; D possibly corresponds to TRBD2 (6 bases). CDR3 size: 15 residues. V was pared by 0 bases and J by 1 base, with 11 bases between. Looked up from germline, CDR1 is SGHDT and CDR2 is YYEEEE. The CDR3 bases are TGTGCCAGCAGCTTGGCGGCGGGACCTTCCTACGAGCAGTACTTC. Residues: CASSLAAGPSYEQYF.

This clone has a handful of counts. This chain connects TRBV5-1 to TRBJ1-2; 8 bases are shared with TRBD1. Germline loops: CDR1 SGHRS, CDR2 YFSETQ. The CDR3 has 14 residues. Unmatched junction bases numbered 4, after V lost 4 bases and J lost 2 bases. This CDR3 is CASSQGQENYGYTF. DNA of the CDR3: TGCGCCAGCAGCCAGGGACAGGAAAACTATGGCTACACCTTC. The full variable domain, its missing parts supplied by reference TRBV5-1 and TRBJ1-2, is KAGVTQTPRYLIKTRGQQVTLSCSPISGHRSVSWYQQTPGQGLQFLFEYFSETQRNKGNFPGRFSGRQFSNSRSEMNVSTLELGDSALYLCASSQGQENYGYTFGSGTRLTVV.

This rearrangement joins TRBV6-1 to TRBJ1-5, with no clear D. CDR3 length: 13 amino acids. CDR1 is MNHNS, CDR2 SASEGT, per germline. The ends were cut back, 1 base at V and 7 bases at J, with 8 bases in the middle. The CDR3 reads CASSEGLLQPQHF. CDR3 DNA: TGTGCCAGCAGTGAAGGTTTACTGCAGCCCCAGCATTTT.

The chain employs TRBV20-1 and TRBJ2-3, with 7 nucleotides matching TRBD2. CDR1 is DFQATT, CDR2 SNEGSKA, per germline (reference sequence). The V and J ends lost 3 bases and 2 bases, in that order; junction bases with no gene match: 5. This CDR3 region has 14 residues. The CDR3 sequence is CSASPAGNTDTQYF. The CDR3 DNA follows: TGCAGTGCTAGTCCAGCGGGAAACACAGATACGCAGTATTTT.

The rearrangement links TRBV30 to TRBJ2-7, with 10 bases identical to TRBD2. Germline V gives CDR1 GTSNPN, CDR2 SVGIG (reference sequence). The CDR3 spans 16 residues. With V trimmed by 0 bases and J by 1 base, 6 bases remained unmatched. The CDR3 reads CAWSVRWTSGSYEQYF. CDR3 DNA: TGTGCCTGGAGTGTAAGGTGGACTAGCGGATCCTACGAGCAGTACTTC. The entire variable domain, with the rest obtained from reference TRBV30 and TRBJ2-7, is as follows: SQTIHQWPATLVQPVGSPLSLECTVEGTSNPNLYWYRQAAGRGLQLLFYSVGIGQISSEVPQNLSASRPQDRQFILSSKKLLLSDSGFYLCAWSVRWTSGSYEQYFGPGTRLTVT.

J is TRBJ2-7 and V is TRBV20-1; tentatively, D is TRBD1 (6 bases). This CDR3 is 11 amino acids long. V gave up 2 bases and J gave up 7 bases, with 9 bases separating them. The V gene's germline CDR1 is DFQATT and CDR2 SNEGSKA (reference sequence). CDR3 in amino acids: CSARRRGEQYF. CDR3 coding DNA: TGCAGTGCTAGACGCAGGGGAGAGCAGTACTTC.

The chain has TRBV11-1 and TRBJ2-7; the D gene is possibly TRBD1 (6 bases). The ends were cut back, 1 base at V and 1 base at J, with 8 bases in the middle. Germline CDR1 SGHAT, CDR2 FQDESV (reference sequence). CDR3 size: 14 residues. Here the CDR3 reads CASSLGQVSYEQYF. The CDR3 DNA sequence: TGTGCCAGCAGCTTAGGACAGGTTTCCTACGAGCAGTACTTC.

The sample holds one count of this clone. V usage is TRBV6-5 and J usage is TRBJ1-1; D is perhaps TRBD1 (6 bases). The V gene's germline CDR1 is MNHEY and CDR2 SVGAGI. Trimming took 6 bases from V and 0 from J, leaving 8 bases between them. The CDR3 has 13 residues. The CDR3 is CASRRGVNTEAFF. CDR3 nucleotides: TGTGCCAGCAGGAGGGGGGTGAACACTGAAGCTTTCTTT.

The chain carries TRBV7-2 and TRBJ1-1; D is possibly TRBD1 (5 bases). This CDR3 is built from 15 residues. The V gene's germline CDR1 is SGHTA and CDR2 FQGNSA. V was shortened by 1 base and J by 4 bases, with 13 bases between the two germline ends. The CDR3, as DNA: TGTGCCAGCAGCTTAGAAAGGGGCGCGAGCACTGAAGCTTTCTTT. Protein product: CASSLERGASTEAFF.

The chain carries TRBV6-2 or TRBV6-3 and TRBJ2-7; maybe TRBD1 (5 bases). Germline V gene lookup returns CDR1 MNHEY and CDR2 SVGEGT. Trimming pared 4 bases from V and 0 bases from J, leaving 22 bases between. The CDR3 contains 18 residues. The CDR3 DNA is TGTGCCAGCAGTTCCCCTTGGTTTAGGACATCATACTCCTACGAGCAGTACTTC. It is translated as CASSSPWFRTSYSYEQYF.

The chain combines TRBV15 with TRBJ2-7; 7 bases line up with TRBD1. The CDR3 is 16 residues long. V lost 0 bases and J lost 5; bases outside the gene matches: 10. Germline lookup yields CDR1 LNHNV and CDR2 YYDKDF (reference sequence). CDR3 sequence (DNA): TGTGCCACCAGCAGAGATCCCACAGGGGTGAGGGACGAGCAGTACTTC. Translated: CATSRDPTGVRDEQYF.

The chain couples TRBV5-5 to TRBJ2-5, with D perhaps TRBD1 or TRBD2 (6 bases each). Germline V lookup: CDR1 SGHKS, CDR2 YYEKEE (reference sequence). This CDR3 spans 15 amino acids. Deletions cut 4 bases from V and 1 base from J, with 14 bases between. The CDR3 bases are TGTGCCAGCAGCCCCGGCGGGACAACCCAAGAGACCCAGTACTTC. Encoded protein: CASSPGGTTQETQYF. The whole variable domain, filled in from reference TRBV5-5 and TRBJ2-5, reads DAGVTQSPTHLIKTRGQQVTLRCSPISGHKSVSWYQQVLGQGPQFIFQYYEKEERGRGNFPDRFSARQFPNYSSELNVNALLLGDSALYLCASSPGGTTQETQYFGPGTRLLVL.

This clone was found a few times. J is TRBJ2-7 and V is TRBV3-1 (or the pseudogene TRBV3-2); no reliable D call. The V gene's germline CDR1 is LGHDT and CDR2 YNNKEL (reference sequence). CDR3 length: 13 amino acids. V was trimmed by 3 bases and J by 6 bases, leaving 12 bases between them. The CDR3 here is CASSQGLVREQYF. CDR3 nucleotides: TGTGCCAGCAGCCAGGGCCTAGTACGCGAGCAGTACTTC.

The count of this clone is one. The rearrangement links TRBV6-5 to TRBJ2-1; maybe TRBD2 (5 bases). This CDR3 region has 15 residues. Germline assignment: CDR1 MNHEY and CDR2 SVGAGI. V was cut by 0 bases and J by 2 bases, with 8 bases left in between. CDR3 nucleotide sequence: TGTGCCAGCAGTTACTCGAGGGTGGCCTACAATGAGCAGTTCTTC. This sequence encodes CASSYSRVAYNEQFF.

The chain links TRBV7-2 to TRBJ2-7, with 8 positions matching TRBD2. This CDR3 comprises 16 residues. Germline V CDR1 and CDR2: SGHTA, FQGNSA. The junction had 10 bases not matched to a gene; V was cut back by 0 bases and J by 6 bases. CDR3 loop: CASSLAGGRGDAEQYF. DNA of the CDR3: TGTGCCAGCAGCTTAGCGGGAGGGCGGGGGGACGCCGAGCAGTACTTC.

The chain links TRBV19 to TRBJ1-6, with a possible D match to TRBD1 (6 bases). With 6 bases removed from V and 3 bases from J, the gap between germline ends came to 12 bases. Germline CDR1 LNHDA, CDR2 SQIVND (reference sequence). The CDR3 is made up of 15 amino acids. CDR3 sequence (DNA): TGTGCCAGTAGAAAGGGGGGGATCTATAATTCACCCCTCCACTTT. Translated: CASRKGGIYNSPLHF. Complete variable domain (other parts from reference TRBV19 and TRBJ1-6): DGGITQSPKYLFRKEGQNVTLSCEQNLNHDAMYWYRQDPGQGLRLIYYSQIVNDFQKGDIAEGYSVSREKKESFPLTVTSAQKNPTAFYLCASRKGGIYNSPLHFGNGTRLTVT.

The genes are TRBV9 and TRBJ2-7; no firm D call. The germline gives CDR1 SGDLS, CDR2 YYNGEE. With 0 bases removed from V and 3 bases from J, the gap between germline ends came to 16 bases. This CDR3 region has 16 residues. CDR3 in DNA: TGTGCCAGCAGCGTAGGATCCAGTGGTCAGAGCTACGAGCAGTACTTC. This gives the protein CASSVGSSGQSYEQYF.

This clone occurred once. The genes are TRBV19 and TRBJ2-5, with TRBD2 matching over 8 bases. Trimming took 3 bases from V and 5 from J; bases not matched to a gene: 8. The CDR3 loop spans 15 amino acids. Looked up from germline, CDR1 is LNHDA and CDR2 is SQIVND (reference sequence). CDR3 nucleotide sequence: TGTGCCAGTAGTATTAACTTCGGCGGGGGGGAGACCCAGTACTTC. This translates into CASSINFGGGETQYF.

The CDR3: CASSPGETQYF. In nucleotides, the CDR3 is TGTGCCAGCAGTCCTGGGGAGACCCAGTACTTC. The chain combines TRBV12-3 or TRBV12-4 with TRBJ2-5; D remains unclear. The CDR3 is 11 amino acids. Trimming shortened V by 5 bases and J by 5 bases, and 6 bases separated the two germline ends.

J is TRBJ2-1 and V is TRBV7-9; 7 bases map to TRBD1. Germline V CDR1 and CDR2: SEHNR, FQNEAQ (reference sequence). This CDR3 spans 14 amino acids. V shed 5 bases and J 9 bases; nucleotides not matched to a gene: 10. CDR3 in DNA: TGTGCCAGCAGCCCAAGGACAGGTCTTGGTGAGCAGTTCTTC. Protein product: CASSPRTGLGEQFF.

The V call is TRBV3-1 (or the pseudogene TRBV3-2), the J call TRBJ1-1; unclear D gene. V lost 1 base to trimming and J lost 4 bases, with 16 bases between them. Germline CDR1 is LGHDT and CDR2 is YNNKEL (reference sequence). This CDR3 is 16 amino acids long. The CDR3 loop reads CASSQAPGLWGTEAFF. As DNA, the CDR3 is TGTGCCAGCAGCCAAGCCCCCGGTTTGTGGGGCACTGAAGCTTTCTTT.